These 13 T cell receptor beta chains originate from one sample sequenced in a study of blood T cell repertoires in COVID-19. Some clones are missing from TCRdb's copy, which holds only in-frame ones; the method was immunoSEQ multiplex PCR. The sample yields over 400,000 clones, approximately 90% seen once. Sequencing used peripheral blood. These receptors were collected from a woman in her thirties with active or convalescent COVID-19.

Worth noting for this clone: The junction shows a germline mismatch at one end, possibly a read error. The V gene is TRBV18, the J gene TRBJ2-1; 13 nucleotides line up with TRBD2. This CDR3 has 15 residues. CDR1 KGHSH and CDR2 LQKENI come from the germline V gene. CDR3 region: CASSLGTSGDKEQFF. The CDR3 coding sequence is TGTGCCAGCTCACTCGGGACTAGCGGGGACAAAGAGCAGTTCTTC.

The CDR3 DNA is TGTGCCAGTAGTCTCCTCCCCGGACAGGGGGCGAGGCGGCGGAACACTGAAGCTTTCTTT. It encodes CASSLLPGQGARRRNTEAFF. The chain couples TRBV19 to TRBJ1-1; 11 bases match TRBD1. Germline lookup yields CDR1 LNHDA and CDR2 SQIVND (reference sequence). Germline trimming cut 5 bases from V and 1 base from J; bases unmatched to any gene: 18. CDR3 length: 20 residues. The full variable domain, its missing parts supplied by reference TRBV19 and TRBJ1-1, is DGGITQSPKYLFRKEGQNVTLSCEQNLNHDAMYWYRQDPGQGLRLIYYSQIVNDFQKGDIAEGYSVSREKKESFPLTVTSAQKNPTAFYLCASSLLPGQGARRRNTEAFFGQGTRLTVV.

This clone was detected only once. The chain recombines TRBV4-1 with TRBJ2-1, with D possibly matching TRBD1 (6 bases). Trimming shortened V by 0 bases and J by 5 bases, and 11 bases separated the two germline ends. The CDR3 length is 15 residues. In germline, CDR1 is MGHRA, CDR2 YSYEKL. The CDR3 loop reads CASSQEGHQNNEQFF. Here the CDR3 DNA reads TGCGCCAGCAGCCAAGAGGGACATCAAAACAATGAGCAGTTCTTC.

The rearrangement uses TRBV5-6 and TRBJ1-2, with 9 bases matching TRBD1. Germline lookup yields CDR1 SGHDT and CDR2 YYEEEE. This CDR3 region has 15 residues. V trimming: 1 base; J trimming: 2 bases; junction bases outside the gene matches: 3. CDR3 loop: CASSLYGQGNYGYTF. The CDR3 DNA sequence: TGTGCCAGCAGCTTGTACGGACAGGGGAACTATGGCTACACCTTC.

Written as DNA, the CDR3 is TGTGCCTCGGGGGATGGCTACACCTTC. Its translation: CASGDGYTF. This chain connects TRBV19 to TRBJ1-2; maybe TRBD1 (5 bases). The germline CDR1 and CDR2 sequences are LNHDA and SQIVND (reference sequence). The length of the CDR3 is 9 residues. V lost 11 bases to trimming and J lost 6 bases, with 7 bases between them. Full variable domain (remainder filled in from reference TRBV19 and TRBJ1-2): DGGITQSPKYLFRKEGQNVTLSCEQNLNHDAMYWYRQDPGQGLRLIYYSQIVNDFQKGDIAEGYSVSREKKESFPLTVTSAQKNPTAFYLCASGDGYTFGSGTRLTVV.

The J gene is TRBJ1-1, the V gene TRBV6-1; D remains ambiguous. The CDR3 is 15 amino acids. V was clipped by 0 bases and J by 1 base, with 9 bases between them. Germline-derived CDR1 and CDR2 are MNHNS and SASEGT. CDR3 in DNA: TGTGCCAGCAGTGAAGCGCTTCTCGGGAACACTGAAGCTTTCTTT. Amino acids: CASSEALLGNTEAFF.

This rearrangement joins TRBV10-1 to TRBJ1-4, with D perhaps TRBD1 (6 bases). From germline, CDR1 is WNHNN and CDR2 SYGVQD (reference sequence). V was trimmed by 4 bases and J by 5 bases, leaving 11 bases between them. CDR3 length: 14 amino acids. The chain's CDR3 is CASSGTDLNEKLFF. The CDR3 DNA reads as TGCGCCAGCAGTGGGACAGATTTGAATGAAAAACTGTTTTTT.

The DNA of the CDR3 is TGTGCCATCAGTGATTCTAGCCGGGGACTCCGAATGGGGACTGAAGCTTTCTTT. It translates to CAISDSSRGLRMGTEAFF. The chain uses TRBV10-3 and TRBJ1-1; D is possibly TRBD1 (5 bases). V was cut by 3 bases and J by 5 bases, with 25 bases left in between. The CDR3 extends over 18 amino acids. Germline CDR1 reads ENHRY; CDR2 reads SYGVKD.

This sequence joins TRBV3-1 (or the pseudogene TRBV3-2) and TRBJ2-2; D is possibly TRBD2 (5 bases). V was shortened by 3 bases and J by 6 bases, with 17 bases between the two germline ends. The CDR3 loop spans 16 amino acids. Germline V lookup: CDR1 LGHDT, CDR2 YNNKEL (reference sequence). In DNA, the CDR3 is TGTGCCAGCAGCCAGTTAACTAGGCAACGCGCCGGGGAGCTGTTTTTT. This gives the protein CASSQLTRQRAGELFF.

The CDR3 DNA reads as TGTGCCAGCACCTCCGGGACAGGGGTTACCTACAATGAGCAGTTCTTC. It encodes CASTSGTGVTYNEQFF. The chain links TRBV6-6 to TRBJ2-1; TRBD1 matches 10 bases. Germline V CDR1 and CDR2: MNHNY, SVGAGI (reference sequence). The length of the CDR3 is 16 residues. The trim removed 7 bases at V and 2 bases at J, leaving 8 bases unmatched.

The chain recombines TRBV27 with TRBJ1-1, with 8 positions matching TRBD1. Germline CDR1 and CDR2: MNHEY and SMNVEV (reference sequence). Unmatched junction bases numbered 4, after V lost 6 bases and J lost 1 base. The CDR3 length is 14 residues. The CDR3 protein is CASRYGQGNTEAFF. CDR3 DNA: TGTGCCAGCAGATACGGACAGGGGAACACTGAAGCTTTCTTT.

Here the CDR3 DNA reads TGCGCCAGCAGCCTCCCCGGAGCGGGAGGGTTCTCCTACGAGCAGTACTTC. Translated, it gives CASSLPGAGGFSYEQYF. The chain carries TRBV5-1 and TRBJ2-7; 10 bases match TRBD2. Trimming removed 4 bases from V and 0 bases from J; junction bases left unmatched: 10. CDR1 is SGHRS and CDR2 is YFSETQ in the germline V gene. The CDR3 is made up of 17 amino acids.

Of note for this clone: Other DNA sequences of this sample code for an identical CDR3. V gene TRBV12-3 or TRBV12-4 combines with J gene TRBJ1-2, with 8 nucleotides matching TRBD1. After removal of 5 bases from V and 3 bases from J, the junction contained 2 bases not matched to a gene. The CDR3 has 13 residues. CDR3 sequence (DNA): TGTGCCAGCAGTCCGGACAGGGACTATGGCTACACCTTC. Encoded protein: CASSPDRDYGYTF.